This T cell receptor beta chain originates from a study of low-dose radiotherapy and immunotherapy resistance in tumors. Background on the study: The treatment that patients received was intravenous nivolumab 240 mg every two weeks plus ipilimumab 1 mg/kg every six weeks.

The CDR3 runs to 17 residues. The V and J ends lost 3 bases and 1 base respectively, with 18 bases between them. CDR1 is MNHNS, CDR2 SASEGT, per germline. Alpha- and beta-chain coverage of first-strand cDNA came from TRAV- and TRBV-specific primers. PCR amplification of the TCRs was performed with Phusion for approximately 20 PCR cycles, and it relied on a constant-region primer together with a V-primer adapter. TCRdb ran MiXCR on the reads and lists one entry per CDR3 protein. The sample includes under 75,000 distinct CDR3 sequences, 23% of them seen just once. Sample time point: after trial treatment. Treatment reported: LDRT plus nivolumab, ipilimumab, low-dose cyclophosphamide and aspirin (RACIN trial). Donors, who were enrolled in a single-arm phase I dose-escalation trial, received nivolumab, ipilimumab, aspirin, low-dose cyclophosphamide and low-dose radiotherapy. Eligibility criteria specified advanced solid malignancies devoid of tumor-infiltrating lymphocytes.

This clonotype was observed a handful of times. The chain employs TRBV6-1 and TRBJ2-5; D is possibly TRBD2 (5 bases). This receptor was identified in a male donor with prostate cancer. The starting material was PBMCs, obtained after low-dose radiotherapy plus immunotherapy. DNA of the CDR3: TGTGCCAGCAGTGACGCTCTGGCAGGACTCATCCAAGAGACCCAGTACTTC. Its translation is CASSDALAGLIQETQYF.